The 23 T cell receptor beta chains presented below share a single source sample, sequenced in a study of cytomegalovirus exposure and HLA in healthy donors. Vbeta (60) and Jbeta (13) primers were used in the PCR. Clones were read by immunoSEQ multiplex PCR, and TCRdb kept only the in-frame ones, dropping some. The table has 180,000 or so clones, 82% seen once. Material: PBMCs. These receptors were obtained from a woman in her 50s in good health and CMV-seropositive.

The chain's CDR3 is CASSFGRGETQYF. In DNA form, the CDR3 reads TGTGCCAGCAGTTTCGGCCGGGGGGAGACCCAGTACTTC. This chain uses TRBV5-5 with TRBJ2-5; D may be TRBD2 (6 bases). The CDR3 loop spans 13 amino acids. CDR1 is SGHKS, CDR2 YYEKEE, per germline (reference sequence). V lost 5 bases to trimming and J lost 5 bases, with 13 bases between them.

This clone occurred once. The chain combines TRBV28 with TRBJ2-1; 10 nucleotides line up with TRBD2. This CDR3 comprises 16 residues. J lost 0 bases, V lost 7 bases, and 6 bases had no gene match. Looked up from germline, CDR1 is MDHEN and CDR2 is SYDVKM. As DNA, the CDR3 is TGTGCCAGCACCTCTAGCGGGAGCGACTCCTACAATGAGCAGTTCTTC. Translating gives CASTSSGSDSYNEQFF. Drawing the rest from reference TRBV28 and TRBJ2-1, the complete variable domain is DVKVTQSSRYLVKRTGEKVFLECVQDMDHENMFWYRQDPGLGLRLIYFSYDVKMKEKGDIPEGYSVSREKKERFSLILESASTNQTSMYLCASTSSGSDSYNEQFFGPGTRLTVL.

This clone was found once. This sequence joins TRBV5-1 and TRBJ1-5, with D unresolved. Germline V gene sequence: CDR1 SGHRS, CDR2 YFSETQ. CDR3 length: 14 residues. Deletions cut 2 bases from V and 3 bases from J, with 9 bases between. The CDR3 here is CASSFAGINQPQHF. The CDR3, as DNA: TGCGCCAGCAGCTTCGCCGGGATCAATCAGCCCCAGCATTTT.

This clone showed up just a few times. V is TRBV27 and J is TRBJ2-7; D possibly corresponds to TRBD1 (6 bases). CDR1 is MNHEY and CDR2 is SMNVEV in the germline V gene (reference sequence). Between the trimmed V and J ends, which lost 4 bases and 1 base, there was a span of 11 bases. The CDR3 is made up of 14 amino acids. The CDR3 reads CASSSRRGSYEQYF. The CDR3 DNA follows: TGTGCCAGCAGTTCGCGCAGGGGTTCCTACGAGCAGTACTTC.

V is TRBV23-1 and J is TRBJ1-4; D is unresolved. TRBV23-1 is an open reading frame whose function is uncertain. The CDR3 contains 18 residues. The V and J ends lost 0 bases and 0 bases respectively, with 14 bases between them. The CDR3 region has the DNA TGCGCCAGCAGTCAATCGATGGCGGGCCTCGCAACTAATGAAAAACTGTTTTTT. Encoded protein: CASSQSMAGLATNEKLFF.

V usage is TRBV6-5 and J usage is TRBJ1-2, with no clear D. The V end lost 6 bases, the J end lost 10 bases, and 12 bases lay between the germline ends. The CDR3 covers 11 residues. The germline gives CDR1 MNHEY, CDR2 SVGAGI. The CDR3 DNA sequence: TGTGCCAGCAGCGATTCGGGGTTCTACACCTTC. This sequence encodes CASSDSGFYTF.

The rearrangement uses TRBV2 and TRBJ1-1, with 9 bases matching TRBD1. The length of the CDR3 is 14 residues. The germline V gene has CDR1 SNHLY and CDR2 FYNNEI. V was clipped by 8 bases and J by 5 bases; unmatched bases: 9. The CDR3 nucleotides read TGTGCCAGCCCATACGGACAGGGGCGGACTGAAGCTTTCTTT. The encoded protein is CASPYGQGRTEAFF.

This clone has a handful of counts. The V call is TRBV27, the J call TRBJ2-7, with 9 bases matching TRBD2. The trim removed 6 bases at V and 1 base at J, leaving 25 bases unmatched. Per the germline V gene, CDR1 is MNHEY and CDR2 is SMNVEV (reference sequence). The CDR3 has 21 amino acids. CDR3 residues: CASRLNSSGTSTRDHSYEQYF. DNA for the CDR3: TGTGCCAGCAGACTTAACTCTAGCGGGACAAGTACCCGAGACCATTCCTACGAGCAGTACTTC.

The CDR3 DNA follows: TGTGCCACGCACGGGACAGGCGTTTCACCCCTCCACTTT. Its protein product is CATHGTGVSPLHF. This rearrangement joins TRBV6-1 to TRBJ1-6, with TRBD1 matching over 8 bases. This CDR3 is built from 13 residues. With 10 bases clipped from V and 9 bases from J, the junction kept 8 bases outside the gene matches. The germline V gene has CDR1 MNHNS and CDR2 SASEGT.

The V call is TRBV5-4, the J call TRBJ2-7; 7 positions agree with TRBD2. V shed 0 bases and J 2 bases; nucleotides not matched to a gene: 11. This CDR3 spans 17 amino acids. Per the germline V gene, CDR1 is SGHNT and CDR2 is YYREEE (reference sequence). This chain's CDR3 is CASSLEGRAEATYEQYF. The DNA for the CDR3 is TGTGCCAGCAGCTTGGAGGGGAGGGCGGAGGCAACCTACGAGCAGTACTTC.

This clone came up a few times. V gene TRBV10-3 combines with J gene TRBJ2-2, with 16 bases identical to TRBD2. The length of the CDR3 is 18 residues. Unmatched junction bases numbered 8, after V lost 6 bases and J lost 4 bases. Per germline, CDR1 ENHRY and CDR2 SYGVKD. The CDR3 DNA reads as TGTGCCATCAGCCCCGGGACTAGCGGGAGGGGAGCCACCGGGGAGCTGTTTTTT. Its translation is CAISPGTSGRGATGELFF.

The chain couples TRBV7-9 to TRBJ2-5; D is undetermined. The CDR3 sequence is 13 residues long. The V and J ends lost 3 bases and 0 bases respectively, with 5 bases between them. Germline V gene sequence: CDR1 SEHNR, CDR2 FQNEAQ (reference sequence). CDR3 DNA: TGTGCCAGCAGCTTGGGCGACCAAGAGACCCAGTACTTC. It encodes CASSLGDQETQYF.

A note on this clone: This specimen includes other DNA sequences encoding the same CDR3. J is TRBJ2-5 and V is TRBV5-1, with 9 bases fitting TRBD1. CDR1 SGHRS and CDR2 YFSETQ come from the germline V gene. After removal of 4 bases from V and 4 bases from J, the junction contained 5 bases not matched to a gene. The CDR3 spans 14 residues. CDR3 DNA sequence: TGCGCCAGCAGCCCCACGGGACAGGGAGAGACCCAGTACTTC. This sequence encodes CASSPTGQGETQYF.

The chain couples TRBV27 to TRBJ1-1, with 8 bases that match TRBD1. Unmatched junction bases numbered 12, after V lost 2 bases and J lost 4 bases. Per germline, CDR1 MNHEY and CDR2 SMNVEV (reference sequence). The CDR3 has 17 amino acids. The CDR3 loop reads CASSLEKRRGQLTEAFF. CDR3 DNA: TGTGCCAGCAGTTTAGAGAAGCGCAGGGGGCAGCTCACTGAAGCTTTCTTT.

The chain has TRBV7-2 and TRBJ1-1, with 7 bases aligning to TRBD1. The germline V gene has CDR1 SGHTA and CDR2 FQGNSA. J gave up 0 bases and V 2 bases, and 6 bases lay outside the gene matches. The CDR3 is made up of 16 amino acids. The CDR3 loop reads CASSLPLQGMNTEAFF. CDR3 bases: TGTGCCAGCAGCTTACCCTTACAGGGGATGAACACTGAAGCTTTCTTT.

The rearrangement links TRBV30 to TRBJ1-2; TRBD1 might be the D (5 bases). V was pared by 2 bases and J by 4 bases, with 11 bases between. This CDR3 has 13 amino acids. CDR1 and CDR2 from the germline V gene are GTSNPN and SVGIG (reference sequence). CDR3 nucleotide sequence: TGTGCCTGGAGTCTACAGGAAATCTATGGCTACACCTTC. It translates to CAWSLQEIYGYTF.

This clone has a single count. This rearrangement joins TRBV2 to TRBJ1-2, with D possibly being TRBD1 (6 bases). Germline V gene data show CDR1 as SNHLY and CDR2 as FYNNEI. The CDR3 covers 15 residues. The germline V and J ends were trimmed by 8 bases and 5 bases, with 21 bases remaining between them. The CDR3 here is CASERGGAKGYGYTF. The CDR3 DNA follows: TGTGCCAGCGAGAGGGGGGGGGCAAAGGGGTATGGCTACACCTTC.

The chain carries TRBV4-1 and TRBJ2-2; D possibly corresponds to TRBD1 (5 bases). V lost 4 bases, J lost 0 bases, and 15 bases lay in between. The CDR3 loop spans 17 amino acids. The V gene's germline CDR1 is MGHRA and CDR2 YSYEKL. This CDR3 is CASSRVGAGPNTGELFF. CDR3 sequence (DNA): TGCGCCAGCAGCCGAGTTGGGGCAGGCCCGAACACCGGGGAGCTGTTTTTT.

Only a few counts were recorded for this clone. For the CDR3, the DNA is TGTGCCAGCAGCCGGACTTTCTCCTACGAGCAGTACTTC. It is translated as CASSRTFSYEQYF. The chain is built from TRBV13 and TRBJ2-7; TRBD2 might be the D (5 bases). The CDR3 runs to 13 residues. Germline loops: CDR1 PRHDT, CDR2 FYEKMQ (reference sequence). Trimming stripped 5 bases from V and 0 bases from J, with 8 bases between.

The chain employs TRBV29-1 and TRBJ1-4; no firm D call. The ends were cut back, 6 bases at V and 7 bases at J, with 6 bases in the middle. The CDR3 runs 10 residues. Germline V CDR1 and CDR2: SQVTM, ANQGSEA. CDR3 bases: TGCAGCGTCCTCGGTGAAAAACTGTTTTTT. Amino acid sequence: CSVLGEKLFF. Full variable domain (remainder filled in from reference TRBV29-1 and TRBJ1-4): SAVISQKPSRDICQRGTSLTIQCQVDSQVTMMFWYRQQPGQSLTLIATANQGSEATYESGFVIDKFPISRPNLTFSTLTVSNMSPEDSSIYLCSVLGEKLFFGSGTQLSVL.

V usage is TRBV25-1 and J usage is TRBJ2-7; 7 bases align to TRBD2. The CDR3 spans 16 residues. CDR1 and CDR2 from the germline V gene are MGHDK and SYGVNS. The V gene end was trimmed by 0 bases and the J gene end by 0 bases; junction bases not matched to a gene: 5. In DNA, the CDR3 is TGTGCCAGCAGTGAATACGGGCGGGGGAGCTCCTACGAGCAGTACTTC. This encodes CASSEYGRGSSYEQYF.

V and J are TRBV27 and TRBJ2-6; D not resolved. Germline loops: CDR1 MNHEY, CDR2 SMNVEV (reference sequence). V was trimmed by 4 bases and J by 6 bases, leaving 7 bases between them. The length of the CDR3 is 13 residues. CDR3 DNA sequence: TGTGCCAGCAGTTCCTCTAAGGCCAACGTCCTGACTTTC. Residues: CASSSSKANVLTF.

The chain combines TRBV5-3 with TRBJ2-3, with 10 bases matching TRBD2. TRBV5-3 counts as an open reading frame of uncertain function. The CDR3 is 14 amino acids. Trimming took 6 bases from V and 5 from J; bases not matched to a gene: 6. CDR3 protein: CARTPTSGEDTQYF. The CDR3 DNA reads as TGTGCCAGAACCCCAACTAGCGGGGAAGATACGCAGTATTTT.